The next 13 T cell receptor beta chains were all read from a single sample in a study of cytomegalovirus exposure and HLA in healthy donors. Both 60 Vbeta primers and 13 Jbeta primers went into the PCR. The method was immunoSEQ multiplex PCR; TCRdb's version includes in-frame clones alone and lacks a portion of them. The table has some 180,000 clones, 70% to 80% seen once. Sequencing was performed on PBMCs. These receptor sequences come from a man aged 18 to 30 in good health and CMV-seronegative.

This chain connects TRBV29-1 to TRBJ2-1; 9 bases line up with TRBD2. Germline values: CDR1 SQVTM, CDR2 ANQGSEA. The junction had 8 bases not matched to a gene; V was cut back by 3 bases and J by 5 bases. The CDR3 spans 15 residues. CDR3 sequence (DNA): TGCAGCGTTGATAATTGGTTAGCGGGGGACAATGAGCAGTTCTTC. Protein product: CSVDNWLAGDNEQFF.

The V call is TRBV4-1, the J call TRBJ2-2, with no clear D. V was trimmed by 1 base and J by 0 bases, leaving 6 bases between them. The CDR3 consists of 15 residues. From germline, CDR1 is MGHRA and CDR2 YSYEKL. This CDR3 is CASSQGTANTGELFF. CDR3 DNA: TGCGCCAGCAGCCAAGGCACGGCGAACACCGGGGAGCTGTTTTTT.

V usage is TRBV9 and J usage is TRBJ2-3, with D possibly matching TRBD1 (6 bases). Trimming took 3 bases from V and 5 from J, leaving 10 bases between them. This CDR3 is 13 amino acids long. Per germline, CDR1 SGDLS and CDR2 YYNGEE. The CDR3 DNA reads TGTGCCAGCAGCGGAGGGGGTGTAGATACGCAGTATTTT. This codes for CASSGGGVDTQYF.

The table lists this clone with a few counts. The chain joins TRBV19 to TRBJ2-3, with D tentatively TRBD2 (5 bases). The V gene lost 3 bases and the J gene lost 3 bases, with 13 bases spanning the gap. This CDR3 is built from 15 residues. From germline, CDR1 is LNHDA and CDR2 SQIVND (reference sequence). The CDR3 spells CASSMDGGLTDTQYF. CDR3 bases: TGTGCCAGTAGTATGGACGGCGGACTGACAGATACGCAGTATTTT.

This clone occurred once. The chain carries TRBV5-6 and TRBJ2-3; TRBD1 aligns across 7 bases. From germline, CDR1 is SGHDT and CDR2 YYEEEE. V was clipped by 2 bases and J by 6 bases; unmatched bases: 9. This CDR3 is 15 amino acids long. The CDR3 is CASSFGRGRHDTQYF. The CDR3, as DNA: TGTGCCAGCAGCTTTGGAAGGGGGCGCCACGATACGCAGTATTTT.

The chain is built from TRBV7-6 and TRBJ2-7; TRBD1 agrees at 9 bases. The V gene end was trimmed by 4 bases and the J gene end by 6 bases; junction bases not matched to a gene: 10. The CDR3 contains 15 residues. Germline values: CDR1 SGHVS, CDR2 FNYEAQ. CDR3 loop: CASSSDRGVLSEQYF. In nucleotides, the CDR3 is TGTGCCAGCAGCTCGGACAGGGGAGTCTTGTCCGAGCAGTACTTC. Complete variable domain (other parts from reference TRBV7-6 and TRBJ2-7): GAGVSQSPRYKVTKRGQDVALRCDPISGHVSLYWYRQALGQGPEFLTYFNYEAQQDKSGLPNDRFSAERPEGSISTLTIQRTEQRDSAMYRCASSSDRGVLSEQYFGPGTRLTVT.

J is TRBJ1-1 and V is TRBV2; maybe TRBD1 (6 bases). The CDR3 contains 13 residues. The germline gives CDR1 SNHLY, CDR2 FYNNEI. V gave up 7 bases and J gave up 1 base, with 10 bases separating them. The CDR3 nucleotides read TGTGCCAGCAAGAAGACAGGGAACACTGAAGCTTTCTTT. It codes for CASKKTGNTEAFF.

This chain links TRBV18 with TRBJ2-2, with TRBD1 matching over 8 bases. Losses at the gene ends were 3 bases for V and 5 bases for J; bases not matched to a gene: 5. Germline CDR1 reads KGHSH; CDR2 reads LQKENI. The CDR3 consists of 15 residues. The CDR3, as DNA: TGTGCCAGCTCACCGGACAGGGCTAGGACCGGGGAGCTGTTTTTT. It codes for CASSPDRARTGELFF. The full variable domain, rest sourced from reference TRBV18 and TRBJ2-2, is NAGVMQNPRHLVRRRGQEARLRCSPMKGHSHVYWYRQLPEEGLKFMVYLQKENIIDESGMPKERFSAEFPKEGPSILRIQQVVRGDSAAYFCASSPDRARTGELFFGEGSRLTVL.

As DNA, the CDR3 is TGCGCCAGCAGCTTGGTGTCAGGGATGATGGTTAACACCATATATTTT. This gives the protein CASSLVSGMMVNTIYF. The rearrangement uses TRBV5-1 and TRBJ1-3, with a weak D call TRBD1 (5 bases). Trimming took off 0 bases at V and 7 bases at J, with 17 bases between the two ends. CDR1 SGHRS and CDR2 YFSETQ come from the germline V gene. The CDR3 spans 16 residues.

The rearrangement joins TRBV27 to TRBJ2-5, with 8 bases aligning to TRBD2. V was clipped by 6 bases and J by 4 bases; unmatched bases: 10. The CDR3 contains 15 residues. Germline CDR1 is MNHEY and CDR2 is SMNVEV (reference sequence). CDR3 loop: CASSSTTSAVETQYF. CDR3 DNA: TGTGCCAGCAGCTCTACGACTAGCGCTGTAGAGACCCAGTACTTC.

This clone was counted a single time. The chain recombines TRBV14 with TRBJ2-7; 8 bases fit TRBD1. The trim removed 2 bases at V and 3 bases at J, leaving 9 bases unmatched. The germline V gene has CDR1 SGHDN and CDR2 FVKESK. The CDR3 totals 16 residues. The CDR3 protein is CASSQTPGQALYEQYF. The CDR3 bases are TGTGCCAGCAGCCAAACCCCGGGACAGGCCCTCTACGAGCAGTACTTC.

The rearrangement uses TRBV2 and TRBJ2-4; the match to TRBD2 covers 7 bases. There are 16 residues in the CDR3. Per germline, CDR1 SNHLY and CDR2 FYNNEI. V shed 6 bases, J shed 7 bases, and the junction held 15 bases outside the gene matches. This CDR3 reads CASSATIDLGGNIQYF. CDR3 coding DNA: TGTGCCAGCAGCGCGACAATTGACTTGGGGGGGAACATTCAGTACTTC.

This clone is a singleton in its sample. The gene calls are TRBV2 and TRBJ1-6; D possibly corresponds to TRBD1 (6 bases). CDR3 size: 14 residues. CDR1 and CDR2 from the germline V gene are SNHLY and FYNNEI. V lost 8 bases, J lost 12 bases, and 20 bases lay in between. CDR3 protein: CASGDPTGIGPLHF. DNA of the CDR3: TGTGCCAGCGGGGATCCGACAGGTATAGGACCCCTCCACTTT.